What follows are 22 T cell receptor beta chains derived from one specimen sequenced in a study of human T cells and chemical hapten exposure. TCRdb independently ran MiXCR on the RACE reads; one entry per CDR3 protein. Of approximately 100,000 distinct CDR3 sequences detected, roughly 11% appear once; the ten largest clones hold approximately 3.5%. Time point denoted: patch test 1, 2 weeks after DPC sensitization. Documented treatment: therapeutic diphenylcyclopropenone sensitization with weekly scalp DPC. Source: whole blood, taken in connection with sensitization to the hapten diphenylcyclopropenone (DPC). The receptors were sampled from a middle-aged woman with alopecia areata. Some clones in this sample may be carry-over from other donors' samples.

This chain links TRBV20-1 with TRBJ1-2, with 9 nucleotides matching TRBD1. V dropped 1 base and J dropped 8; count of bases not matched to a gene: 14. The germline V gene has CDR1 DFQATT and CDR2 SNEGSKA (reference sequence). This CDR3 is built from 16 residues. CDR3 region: CSARVNKDRGGKGYTF. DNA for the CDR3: TGCAGTGCTAGAGTAAATAAGGACAGGGGTGGAAAGGGCTACACCTTC.

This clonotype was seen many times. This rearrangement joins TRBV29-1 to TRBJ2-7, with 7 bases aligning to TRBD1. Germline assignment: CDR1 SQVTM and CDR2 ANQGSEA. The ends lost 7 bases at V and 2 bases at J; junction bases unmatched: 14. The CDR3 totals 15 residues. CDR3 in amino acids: CSASPGTAIAYEQYF. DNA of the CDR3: TGCAGCGCTTCCCCCGGGACAGCCATTGCCTACGAGCAGTACTTC.

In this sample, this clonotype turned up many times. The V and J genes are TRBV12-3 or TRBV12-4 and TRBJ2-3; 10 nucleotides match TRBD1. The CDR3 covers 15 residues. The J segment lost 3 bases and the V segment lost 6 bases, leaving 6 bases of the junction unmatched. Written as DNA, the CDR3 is TGTGCCAGCAGCGGGACAGGGGCTTGGACAGATACGCAGTATTTT. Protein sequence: CASSGTGAWTDTQYF.

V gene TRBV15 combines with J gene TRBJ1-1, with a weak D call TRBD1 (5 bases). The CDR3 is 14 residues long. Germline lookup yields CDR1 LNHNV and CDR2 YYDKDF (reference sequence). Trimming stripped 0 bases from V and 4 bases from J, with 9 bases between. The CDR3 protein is CATSRDRAATEAFF. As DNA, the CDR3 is TGTGCCACCAGCAGAGACAGGGCGGCCACTGAAGCTTTCTTT.

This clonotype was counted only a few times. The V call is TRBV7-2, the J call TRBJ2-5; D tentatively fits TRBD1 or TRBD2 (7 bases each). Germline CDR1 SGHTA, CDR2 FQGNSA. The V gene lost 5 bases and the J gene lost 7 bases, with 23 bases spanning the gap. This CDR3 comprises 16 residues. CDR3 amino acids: CASSPPRDPGGGTQYF. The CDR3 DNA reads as TGTGCCAGCAGCCCTCCCCGGGACCCAGGGGGGGGGACCCAGTACTTC.

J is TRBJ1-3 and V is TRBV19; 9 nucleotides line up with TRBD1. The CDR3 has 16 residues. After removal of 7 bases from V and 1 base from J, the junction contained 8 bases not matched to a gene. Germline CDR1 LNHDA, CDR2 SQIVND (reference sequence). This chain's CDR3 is CASNDRGSFSGNTIYF. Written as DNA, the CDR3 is TGTGCCAGTAACGACAGGGGGAGTTTTTCTGGAAACACCATATATTTT. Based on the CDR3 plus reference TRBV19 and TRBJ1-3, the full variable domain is DGGITQSPKYLFRKEGQNVTLSCEQNLNHDAMYWYRQDPGQGLRLIYYSQIVNDFQKGDIAEGYSVSREKKESFPLTVTSAQKNPTAFYLCASNDRGSFSGNTIYFGEGSWLTVV.

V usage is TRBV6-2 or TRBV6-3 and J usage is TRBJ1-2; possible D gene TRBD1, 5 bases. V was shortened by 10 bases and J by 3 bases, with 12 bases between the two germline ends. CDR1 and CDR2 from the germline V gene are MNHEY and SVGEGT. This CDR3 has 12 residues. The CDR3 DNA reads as TGTGCCACCTCACAGGCCCACTATGGCTACACCTTC. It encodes CATSQAHYGYTF.

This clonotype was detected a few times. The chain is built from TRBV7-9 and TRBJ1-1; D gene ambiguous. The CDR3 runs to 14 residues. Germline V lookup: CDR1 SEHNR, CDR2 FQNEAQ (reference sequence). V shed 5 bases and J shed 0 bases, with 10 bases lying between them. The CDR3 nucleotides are TGTGCCAGCAGCACGTCGACGGTGAACACTGAAGCTTTCTTT. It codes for CASSTSTVNTEAFF.

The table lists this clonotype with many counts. DNA of the CDR3: TGTGCCAGCAGTGATTCCCCGTTTGGCACTGAAGCTTTCTTT. Translating gives CASSDSPFGTEAFF. The chain uses TRBV6-4 and TRBJ1-1, with D unclear. From germline, CDR1 is MRHNA and CDR2 SNTAGT. V dropped 3 bases and J dropped 4 bases, with 12 bases sitting between them. This CDR3 contains 14 residues.

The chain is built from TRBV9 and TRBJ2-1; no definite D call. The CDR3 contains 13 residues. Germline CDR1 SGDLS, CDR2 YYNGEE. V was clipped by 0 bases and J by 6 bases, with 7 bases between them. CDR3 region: CASSVGNVNEQFF. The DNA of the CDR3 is TGTGCCAGCAGCGTAGGGAATGTCAATGAGCAGTTCTTC.

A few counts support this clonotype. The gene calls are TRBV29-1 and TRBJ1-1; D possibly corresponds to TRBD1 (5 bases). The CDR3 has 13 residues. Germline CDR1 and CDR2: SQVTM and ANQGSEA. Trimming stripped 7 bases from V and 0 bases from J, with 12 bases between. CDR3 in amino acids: CSALRDLNTEAFF. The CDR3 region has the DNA TGCAGCGCCCTAAGGGACCTGAACACTGAAGCTTTCTTT. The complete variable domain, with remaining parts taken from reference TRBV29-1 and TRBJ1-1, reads SAVISQKPSRDICQRGTSLTIQCQVDSQVTMMFWYRQQPGQSLTLIATANQGSEATYESGFVIDKFPISRPNLTFSTLTVSNMSPEDSSIYLCSALRDLNTEAFFGQGTRLTVV.

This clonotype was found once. CDR3 bases: TGTGCCAGCAGTCGGGGACAGCATAATTCACCCCTCCACTTT. Its protein is CASSRGQHNSPLHF. The V and J genes are TRBV12-3 or TRBV12-4 and TRBJ1-6; 7 bases are shared with TRBD1. The CDR3 contains 14 residues. V lost 5 bases to trimming and J lost 5 bases; unmatched junction nucleotides: 3.

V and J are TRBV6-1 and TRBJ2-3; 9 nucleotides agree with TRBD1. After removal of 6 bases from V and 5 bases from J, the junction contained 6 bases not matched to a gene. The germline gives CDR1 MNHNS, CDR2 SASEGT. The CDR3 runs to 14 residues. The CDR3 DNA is TGTGCCAGCAGCTGGGACAGGGAAATAGATACGCAGTATTTT. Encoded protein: CASSWDREIDTQYF.

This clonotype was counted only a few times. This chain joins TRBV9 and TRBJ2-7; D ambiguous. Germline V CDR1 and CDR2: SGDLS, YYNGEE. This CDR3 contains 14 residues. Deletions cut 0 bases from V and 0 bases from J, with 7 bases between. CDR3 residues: CASSVGSSSYEQYF. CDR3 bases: TGTGCCAGCAGCGTAGGTAGTAGCTCCTACGAGCAGTACTTC.

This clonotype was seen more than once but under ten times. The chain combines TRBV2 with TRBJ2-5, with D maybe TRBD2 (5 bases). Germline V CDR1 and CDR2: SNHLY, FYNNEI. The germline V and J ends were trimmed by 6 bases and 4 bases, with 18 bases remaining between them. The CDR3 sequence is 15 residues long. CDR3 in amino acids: CASSPSQALPETQYF. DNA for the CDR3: TGTGCCAGCAGCCCTAGCCAGGCCCTTCCAGAGACCCAGTACTTC.

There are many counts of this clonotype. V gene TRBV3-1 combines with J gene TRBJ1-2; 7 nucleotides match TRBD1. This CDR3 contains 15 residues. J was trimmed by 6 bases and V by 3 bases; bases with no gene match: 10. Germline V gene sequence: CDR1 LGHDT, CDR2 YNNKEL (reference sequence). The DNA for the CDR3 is TGTGCCAGCAGCCATGCCTCAGGGGGATCAGATGGCTACACCTTC. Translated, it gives CASSHASGGSDGYTF.

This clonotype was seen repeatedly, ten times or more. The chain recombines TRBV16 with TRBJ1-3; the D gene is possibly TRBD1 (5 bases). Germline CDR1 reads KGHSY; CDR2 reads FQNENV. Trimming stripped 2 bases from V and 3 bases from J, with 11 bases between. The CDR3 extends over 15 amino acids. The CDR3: CASSQARGSGNTIYF. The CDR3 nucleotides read TGTGCCAGCAGCCAAGCTAGGGGAAGTGGAAACACCATATATTTT.

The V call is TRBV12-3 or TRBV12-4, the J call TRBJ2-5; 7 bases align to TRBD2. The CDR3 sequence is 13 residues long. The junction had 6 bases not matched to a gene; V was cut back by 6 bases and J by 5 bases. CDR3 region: CASRRGTGETQYF. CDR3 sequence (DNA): TGTGCCAGCAGGCGGGGGACCGGGGAGACCCAGTACTTC.

The CDR3 DNA is TGTGCCAGCAGTCTGAAGCCCCTCTTTGCCGGCTACACCTTC. It codes for CASSLKPLFAGYTF. The rearrangement links TRBV27 to TRBJ1-2; D not certain. There are 14 residues in the CDR3. The V end was cut by 5 bases, the J end by 8 bases, with 18 bases between. CDR1 and CDR2 (germline): MNHEY, SMNVEV (reference sequence).

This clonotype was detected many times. CDR3 residues: CASSPLAGGLGEQFF. For the CDR3, the DNA is TGTGCCAGCAGCCCCCTAGCGGGAGGGCTTGGTGAGCAGTTCTTC. V is TRBV12-3 or TRBV12-4 and J is TRBJ2-1, with 12 bases fitting TRBD2. The ends lost 6 bases at V and 9 bases at J; junction bases unmatched: 9. There are 15 residues in the CDR3.

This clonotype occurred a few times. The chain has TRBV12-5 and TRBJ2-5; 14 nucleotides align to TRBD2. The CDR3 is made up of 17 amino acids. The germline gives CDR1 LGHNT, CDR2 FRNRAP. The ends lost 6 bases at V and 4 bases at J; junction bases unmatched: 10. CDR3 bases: TGTGCTAGTGGCTTCGGGACTAGCGGGAGCGGGGGAGAGACCCAGTACTTC. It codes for CASGFGTSGSGGETQYF.

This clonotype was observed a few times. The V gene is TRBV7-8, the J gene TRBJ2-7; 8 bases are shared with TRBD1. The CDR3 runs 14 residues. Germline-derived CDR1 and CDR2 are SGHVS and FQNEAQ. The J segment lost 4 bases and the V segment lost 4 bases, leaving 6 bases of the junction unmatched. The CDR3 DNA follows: TGTGCCAGCAGCTCAGGGGGCGCGATTTACGAGCAGTACTTC. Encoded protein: CASSSGGAIYEQYF.